This T cell receptor beta chain was obtained from a study of CD8+CD57+ T cells in acquired aplastic anemia. Study overall: The sorted CD4+ and CD8+ cells yielded an average approximately 3.3 ug of DNA.

Investigators profiled TCR beta VDJ and CDR3 from genomic DNA template. MiXCR, applied by TCRdb to the reads, yields one record per CDR3 protein. The sample has roughly 250,000 distinct CDR3 sequences; around half are singletons. This clonotype was seen ten or more times. Its antigen is unknown. Germline CDR1 reads SGHVS; CDR2 reads FNYEAQ. Trimming stripped 9 bases from V and 4 bases from J, with 10 bases between. The CDR3 runs 12 residues. Selection for sequencing was limited to patients who had shown CD8+CD57+ cell expansion by flow cytometry. All patients had severe acquired aplastic anemia. Study-level findings and limits: Significant differences in CD8+ Simpson's diversity were not observed between patients and controls. Found in both controls and patients were twenty-nine CD8+ CDR3 sequences.

The receptor was derived from a human donor with aplastic anemia. The genes are TRBV7-6 and TRBJ2-1; weak D call: TRBD1 (5 bases). Sequencing was carried out using sorted CD4+, CD8+, or CD8+CD57+ T cells (not recorded which) from PBMCs. The CDR3 sequence is CASTGEYNEQFF. CDR3 coding DNA: TGTGCCAGTACAGGAGAATACAATGAGCAGTTCTTC.